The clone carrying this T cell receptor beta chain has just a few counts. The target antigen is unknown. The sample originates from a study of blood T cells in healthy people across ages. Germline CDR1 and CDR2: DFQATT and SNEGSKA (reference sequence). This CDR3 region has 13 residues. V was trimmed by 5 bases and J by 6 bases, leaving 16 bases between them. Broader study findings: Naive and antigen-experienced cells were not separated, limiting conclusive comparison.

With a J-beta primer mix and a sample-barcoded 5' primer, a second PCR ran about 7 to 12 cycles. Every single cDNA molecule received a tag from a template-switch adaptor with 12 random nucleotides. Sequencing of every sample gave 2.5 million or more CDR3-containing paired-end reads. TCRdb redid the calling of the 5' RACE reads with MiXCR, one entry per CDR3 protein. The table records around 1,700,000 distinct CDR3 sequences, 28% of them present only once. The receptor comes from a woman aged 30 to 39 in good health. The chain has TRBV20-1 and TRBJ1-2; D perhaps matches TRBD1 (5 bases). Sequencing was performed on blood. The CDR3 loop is CSARRQYGNGYTF. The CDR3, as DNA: TGCAGTGCTCGGAGACAGTATGGGAATGGCTACACCTTC.